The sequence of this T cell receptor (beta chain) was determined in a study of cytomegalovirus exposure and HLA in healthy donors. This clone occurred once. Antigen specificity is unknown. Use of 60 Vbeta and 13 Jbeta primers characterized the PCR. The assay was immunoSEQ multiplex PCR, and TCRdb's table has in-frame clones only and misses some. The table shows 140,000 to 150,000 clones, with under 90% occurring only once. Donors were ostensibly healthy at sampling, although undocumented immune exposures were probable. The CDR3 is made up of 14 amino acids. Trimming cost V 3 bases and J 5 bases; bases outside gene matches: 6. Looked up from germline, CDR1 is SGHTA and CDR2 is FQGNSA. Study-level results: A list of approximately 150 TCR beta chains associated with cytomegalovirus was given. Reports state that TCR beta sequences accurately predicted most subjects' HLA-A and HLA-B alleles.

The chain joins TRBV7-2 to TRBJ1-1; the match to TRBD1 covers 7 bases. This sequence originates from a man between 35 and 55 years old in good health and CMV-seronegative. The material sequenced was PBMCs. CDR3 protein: CASSFRVQGTEAFF. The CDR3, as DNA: TGTGCCAGCAGCTTCCGAGTACAGGGGACTGAAGCTTTCTTT.